Shown below are 6 T cell receptor beta chains from a single sample sequenced in a study of monozygotic twins with inflammatory bowel disease. TCRdb re-called the 5' RACE reads and shows each CDR3 protein once, DNA omitted. This specimen shows 300,000 to 350,000 distinct CDR3 sequences; the ten leading clones hold 2% to 2.5%. Sequencing was carried out using blood. These receptor sequences come from a human donor with ulcerative colitis or Crohn's disease, or a healthy co-twin of an affected twin (not recorded which).

This chain joins TRBV15 and TRBJ1-4; TCRdb selects TRBD1, and the lack of DNA leaves this call unchecked. The CDR3 extends over 15 amino acids. The V gene's germline CDR1 is LNHNV and CDR2 YYDKDF (reference sequence). The chain's CDR3 is CATSRFGTLAEKLFF.

The chain couples TRBV5-1 to TRBJ2-7; there is no DNA to check the TCRdb D call of TRBD2. The CDR3 sequence is 15 residues long. CDR1 and CDR2 from the germline V gene are SGHRS and YFSETQ. CDR3 sequence reads: CASSLSSGSYYEQYF. Full variable domain (rest looked up from reference TRBV5-1 and TRBJ2-7): KAGVTQTPRYLIKTRGQQVTLSCSPISGHRSVSWYQQTPGQGLQFLFEYFSETQRNKGNFPGRFSGRQFSNSRSEMNVSTLELGDSALYLCASSLSSGSYYEQYFGPGTRLTVT.

The chain employs TRBV5-6 and TRBJ2-1. Germline CDR1 reads SGHDT; CDR2 reads YYEEEE. The CDR3 totals 13 residues. CDR3 in amino acids: CASSLTLYNEQFF.

The chain combines TRBV5-5 with TRBJ2-3; TCRdb proposes TRBD1, but this gene call is untestable without DNA. This CDR3 is built from 15 residues. Per germline, CDR1 SGHKS and CDR2 YYEKEE (reference sequence). The CDR3 here is CASSYRDQGTDTQYF. Using reference TRBV5-5 and TRBJ2-3 for the parts outside the CDR3, the full variable domain is DAGVTQSPTHLIKTRGQQVTLRCSPISGHKSVSWYQQVLGQGPQFIFQYYEKEERGRGNFPDRFSARQFPNYSSELNVNALLLGDSALYLCASSYRDQGTDTQYFGPGTRLTVL.

The chain carries TRBV7-9 and TRBJ1-6; checking the TCRdb D call of TRBD1 is not possible without DNA. Germline CDR1 is SEHNR and CDR2 is FQNEAQ (reference sequence). The CDR3 runs 15 residues. CDR3 loop: CASSSNRDRGSPLHF.

The chain joins TRBV7-6 to TRBJ2-3; the TCRdb call, TRBD2, lacks DNA for checking. CDR1 and CDR2 from the germline V gene are SGHVS and FNYEAQ. CDR3 length: 16 residues. This chain's CDR3 is CASSPQAGGPRDTQYF.